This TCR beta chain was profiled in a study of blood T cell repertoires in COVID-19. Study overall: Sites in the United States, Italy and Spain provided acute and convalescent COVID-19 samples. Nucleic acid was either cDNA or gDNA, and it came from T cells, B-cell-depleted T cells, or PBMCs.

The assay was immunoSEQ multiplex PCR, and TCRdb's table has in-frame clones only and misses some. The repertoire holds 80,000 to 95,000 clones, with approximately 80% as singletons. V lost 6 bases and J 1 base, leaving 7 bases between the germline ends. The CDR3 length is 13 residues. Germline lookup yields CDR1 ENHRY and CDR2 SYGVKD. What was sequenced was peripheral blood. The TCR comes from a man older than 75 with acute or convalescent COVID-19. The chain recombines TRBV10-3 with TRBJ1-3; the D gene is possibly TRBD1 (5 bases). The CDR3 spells CAIRGASGNTIYF. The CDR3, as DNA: TGTGCCATCAGAGGGGCTTCTGGAAACACCATATATTTT.